The 23 T cell receptor beta chains given below trace back to one sample, sequenced in a study of T cells after yellow fever vaccination. TCRdb analysed the 5' RACE reads with MiXCR anew, one entry per CDR3 protein. Of 500,000 to 650,000 distinct CDR3 sequences listed, 17% are singletons. Material: PBMCs, obtained less than 6 days after the first yellow fever vaccination. The receptors shown here come from a young man who received the YFV17D yellow fever vaccine.

Many counts were recorded for this clonotype. V is TRBV5-1 and J is TRBJ2-7; a possible D gene is TRBD1 (6 bases). Germline CDR1 SGHRS, CDR2 YFSETQ. The V gene lost 5 bases and the J gene lost 1 base, with 13 bases spanning the gap. The CDR3 runs 14 residues. DNA of the CDR3: TGCGCCAGCAGTATAAGTGGACAGTCCTACGAGCAGTACTTC. Translation: CASSISGQSYEQYF. The whole variable domain, remainder taken from reference TRBV5-1 and TRBJ2-7, is KAGVTQTPRYLIKTRGQQVTLSCSPISGHRSVSWYQQTPGQGLQFLFEYFSETQRNKGNFPGRFSGRQFSNSRSEMNVSTLELGDSALYLCASSISGQSYEQYFGPGTRLTVT.

The sample holds many counts of this clonotype. This chain connects TRBV29-1 to TRBJ2-1; 7 bases align to TRBD2. Germline CDR1 reads SQVTM; CDR2 reads ANQGSEA. With V trimmed by 3 bases and J by 9 bases, 11 bases remained unmatched. The CDR3 has 14 amino acids. The CDR3 region has the DNA TGCAGCGTTGAGGGGGGGGACCTTGTCCCTGAGCAGTTCTTC. Translated, it gives CSVEGGDLVPEQFF.

This clonotype appeared a few times. The V call is TRBV6-1, the J call TRBJ1-3; D is perhaps TRBD1 (5 bases). Looked up from germline, CDR1 is MNHNS and CDR2 is SASEGT. This CDR3 is built from 14 residues. With 8 bases removed from V and 4 bases from J, the gap between germline ends came to 15 bases. The CDR3 DNA sequence: TGTGCCAGCGCCCAGGGCTACGAGGGAAACACCATATATTTT. This gives the protein CASAQGYEGNTIYF.

This clonotype has more than one count but fewer than ten. This chain uses TRBV5-6 with TRBJ2-5; D might be TRBD2 (6 bases). This CDR3 comprises 13 residues. Trimming pared 5 bases from V and 5 bases from J, leaving 13 bases between. The germline V gene encodes CDR1 SGHDT and CDR2 YYEEEE. As DNA, the CDR3 is TGTGCCAGCAGGGCGGGACCTCACGAGACCCAGTACTTC. Its protein product is CASRAGPHETQYF.

The chain uses TRBV7-2 and TRBJ2-3, with D hard to call. CDR1 and CDR2 from the germline V gene are SGHTA and FQGNSA. This CDR3 spans 13 amino acids. Trimming took off 0 bases at V and 3 bases at J, with 4 bases between the two ends. Written as DNA, the CDR3 is TGTGCCAGCAGCTTAGCTGAGACAGATACGCAGTATTTT. It is translated as CASSLAETDTQYF.

The chain recombines TRBV24-1 with TRBJ1-5; weak D call: TRBD1 (6 bases). This CDR3 comprises 20 residues. Trimming took off 3 bases at V and 6 bases at J, with 29 bases between the two ends. The germline CDR1 and CDR2 sequences are KGHDR and SFDVKD. The CDR3 protein is CATSDPWTANKGQRGQPQHF. CDR3 sequence (DNA): TGTGCCACCAGTGATCCTTGGACAGCGAACAAGGGGCAACGGGGTCAGCCCCAGCATTTT.

The chain recombines TRBV4-1 with TRBJ2-7; 8 bases fit TRBD1. The CDR3 is 15 amino acids. The J segment lost 3 bases and the V segment lost 2 bases, leaving 6 bases of the junction unmatched. Germline V gene lookup returns CDR1 MGHRA and CDR2 YSYEKL. The CDR3 loop reads CASSQIPGGGYEQYV. DNA of the CDR3: TGCGCCAGCAGCCAAATCCCAGGGGGCGGCTACGAGCAGTACGTC.

V gene TRBV11-2 combines with J gene TRBJ2-2, with D perhaps matching TRBD2 (6 bases). Germline V gives CDR1 SGHAT, CDR2 FQNNGV. The V end was cut by 3 bases, the J end by 3 bases, with 17 bases between. This CDR3 spans 17 amino acids. The DNA for the CDR3 is TGTGCCAGCAGCTTGGTCGGCAGATCGGGGGACACCGGGGAGCTGTTTTTT. It is translated as CASSLVGRSGDTGELFF.

The genes are TRBV10-3 and TRBJ2-7, with 7 nucleotides matching TRBD1. Per the germline V gene, CDR1 is ENHRY and CDR2 is SYGVKD. The V gene end was trimmed by 2 bases and the J gene end by 0 bases; junction bases not matched to a gene: 7. The CDR3 covers 16 residues. CDR3 coding DNA: TGTGCCATCAGTGAGGGGCCGGACAGGAGCTCCTACGAGCAGTACTTC. Protein: CAISEGPDRSSYEQYF.

This clonotype was detected only a few times. The chain has TRBV29-1 and TRBJ2-5, with D unresolved. Looked up from germline, CDR1 is SQVTM and CDR2 is ANQGSEA. This CDR3 contains 15 residues. Trimming took 2 bases from V and 2 from J, leaving 15 bases between them. CDR3 region: CSVESASEPQETQYF. The CDR3 region has the DNA TGCAGCGTTGAATCGGCGTCAGAACCTCAAGAGACCCAGTACTTC.

The chain couples TRBV4-2 to TRBJ2-1; weak D call: TRBD2 (5 bases). The germline CDR1 and CDR2 sequences are LGHNA and YNFKEQ. V was shortened by 1 base and J by 6 bases, with 13 bases between the two germline ends. The CDR3 contains 15 residues. This CDR3 is CASSQVGGRVNEQFF. CDR3 coding DNA: TGTGCCAGCAGCCAAGTCGGAGGTAGGGTCAATGAGCAGTTCTTC.

The chain links TRBV4-2 to TRBJ2-7; a possible D gene is TRBD2 (5 bases). This CDR3 has 15 amino acids. The V end was cut by 4 bases, the J end by 0 bases, with 13 bases between. Looked up from germline, CDR1 is LGHNA and CDR2 is YNFKEQ. Here the CDR3 DNA reads TGTGCCAGCAGCCCTAGCTTAATGTCCTCCTACGAGCAGTACTTC. Translating gives CASSPSLMSSYEQYF.

J is TRBJ2-7 and V is TRBV7-2, with TRBD2 matching over 10 bases. The trim removed 9 bases at V and 7 bases at J, leaving 9 bases unmatched. This CDR3 comprises 13 residues. In germline, CDR1 is SGHTA, CDR2 FQGNSA. The CDR3 DNA reads as TGTGCCAGTTCTATAGCGGGGGGATGGGAGCAGTACTTC. Protein product: CASSIAGGWEQYF. Full variable domain (remainder filled in from reference TRBV7-2 and TRBJ2-7): GAGVSQSPSNKVTEKGKDVELRCDPISGHTALYWYRQSLGQGLEFLIYFQGNSAPDKSGLPSDRFSAERTGGSVSTLTIQRTQQEDSAVYLCASSIAGGWEQYFGPGTRLTVT.

This clonotype was counted only a few times. This chain connects TRBV12-3 or TRBV12-4 to TRBJ1-6; TRBD1 is a possible D gene (5 bases). This CDR3 region has 13 residues. Trimming took 8 bases from V and 9 from J, leaving 14 bases between them. The DNA for the CDR3 is TGTGCCAGCGCACCCGGGGGGGGTTCACCCCTCCACTTT. It is translated as CASAPGGGSPLHF.

The rearrangement links TRBV30 to TRBJ2-7; D call uncertain. Between the trimmed V and J ends, which lost 0 bases and 2 bases, there was a span of 8 bases. The CDR3 is 13 residues long. Looked up from germline, CDR1 is GTSNPN and CDR2 is SVGIG (reference sequence). This CDR3 is CAWSVLSPYEQYF. The DNA of the CDR3 is TGTGCCTGGAGTGTATTGTCCCCCTACGAGCAGTACTTC. Full variable domain (rest looked up from reference TRBV30 and TRBJ2-7): SQTIHQWPATLVQPVGSPLSLECTVEGTSNPNLYWYRQAAGRGLQLLFYSVGIGQISSEVPQNLSASRPQDRQFILSSKKLLLSDSGFYLCAWSVLSPYEQYFGPGTRLTVT.

There are a few counts of this clonotype. The genes are TRBV4-1 and TRBJ1-4, with 7 positions matching TRBD1. V was clipped by 6 bases and J by 14 bases; unmatched bases: 9. In germline, CDR1 is MGHRA, CDR2 YSYEKL. CDR3 length equals 12 residues. The DNA of the CDR3 is TGCGCCAGCAGTCACATCCGGGACAGTCTGTTTTTT. Translating it yields CASSHIRDSLFF.

This clonotype turned up a few times. The chain is built from TRBV27 and TRBJ1-1; D is unclear. Germline CDR1 reads MNHEY; CDR2 reads SMNVEV (reference sequence). The CDR3 runs to 16 residues. Trimming removed 6 bases at V and 2 bases at J, with 19 bases between. CDR3: CASSYTLGRQNTEAFF. The CDR3 region has the DNA TGTGCCAGCAGCTACACTTTGGGCCGACAAAACACTGAAGCTTTCTTT.

This CDR3 is CASSQRVGYEQYV. The DNA for the CDR3 is TGCGCCAGCAGCCAGAGAGTAGGCTACGAGCAGTACGTC. The chain carries TRBV4-1 and TRBJ2-7, with D unclear. This CDR3 is 13 amino acids long. Between the trimmed V and J ends, which lost 3 bases and 3 bases, there was a span of 9 bases. Germline V gene data show CDR1 as MGHRA and CDR2 as YSYEKL.

In its sample, this clonotype was seen a few times. In nucleotides, the CDR3 is TGCAGTGCTACGGACCAAAGGGGCACAGATACGCAGTATTTT. It yields the protein CSATDQRGTDTQYF. The rearrangement joins TRBV20-1 to TRBJ2-3; unclear D gene. Germline-derived CDR1 and CDR2 are DFQATT and SNEGSKA (reference sequence). The V end lost 4 bases, the J end lost 1 base, and 12 bases lay between the germline ends. CDR3 length: 14 amino acids.

The sample holds many counts of this clonotype. The V gene is TRBV5-1, the J gene TRBJ2-1; the D gene is possibly TRBD2 (5 bases). Germline-derived CDR1 and CDR2 are SGHRS and YFSETQ. V lost 1 base and J 0 bases, leaving 14 bases between the germline ends. The CDR3 runs to 17 residues. This CDR3 is CASSLLLRTLSYNEQFF. The CDR3 DNA reads TGCGCCAGCAGCTTGTTACTACGGACTCTCTCCTACAATGAGCAGTTCTTC.

The table lists this clonotype with a few counts. V gene TRBV7-9 combines with J gene TRBJ2-1; D not resolved. CDR3 length: 11 amino acids. The V end lost 6 bases, the J end lost 13 bases, and 13 bases lay between the germline ends. Germline V gives CDR1 SEHNR, CDR2 FQNEAQ (reference sequence). CDR3 DNA sequence: TGTGCCAGCAGGCCGGTAGTGCTCCAGTTCTTC. It is translated as CASRPVVLQFF.

This clonotype was picked up a small number of times. This chain uses TRBV20-1 with TRBJ1-6; tentative D call: TRBD1 (6 bases). The CDR3 has 16 residues. Trimming cost V 0 bases and J 7 bases, with 16 bases left between them. CDR1 is DFQATT and CDR2 is SNEGSKA in the germline V gene (reference sequence). CDR3 sequence reads: CSARDVGQGGNSPLHF. The CDR3 bases are TGCAGTGCTAGAGATGTCGGCCAAGGGGGGAATTCACCCCTCCACTTT.

This clonotype was picked up a small number of times. The chain joins TRBV6-1 to TRBJ1-2; D ambiguous. V was pared by 6 bases and J by 8 bases, with 16 bases between. The CDR3 contains 13 residues. Germline V gene data show CDR1 as MNHNS and CDR2 as SASEGT. Here the CDR3 reads CASRAFQAGGYTF. The CDR3 DNA is TGTGCCAGCAGGGCCTTTCAGGCTGGAGGCTACACCTTC.